Following are 16 T cell receptor beta chains from one sample sequenced in a study of identical twins. TCRdb passed the 5' RACE reads through MiXCR, listing each CDR3 protein once. The sample lists roughly 290,000 distinct CDR3 sequences, less than 9% occurring once. This sample was shared with a second study, whose subject was yellow fever vaccine responses in identical twins.

Specimen: memory (CD45RO+) T cells sorted from blood. These receptors all stem from a young woman in good health.

This clonotype was counted at least ten times. The chain carries TRBV2 and TRBJ2-2; no definite D call. Trimming removed 11 bases at V and 7 bases at J, with 17 bases between. The CDR3 covers 13 residues. Per the germline V gene, CDR1 is SNHLY and CDR2 is FYNNEI. CDR3 DNA sequence: TGTGCCTGCTCAAGGAGTGGCATCGGGGAGCTGTTTTTT. Its translation is CACSRSGIGELFF.

This clonotype was found many times. The gene calls are TRBV12-3 or TRBV12-4 and TRBJ2-1, with D perhaps TRBD2 (7 bases). This CDR3 spans 16 amino acids. With 7 bases removed from V and 1 base from J, the gap between germline ends came to 17 bases. The CDR3 nucleotides are TGTGCCAGCACCAACTGGGGGCGGGAGTCCTACAATGAGCAGTTCTTC. Protein sequence: CASTNWGRESYNEQFF.

This clonotype came up many times. The chain recombines TRBV5-1 with TRBJ1-3, with D perhaps matching TRBD1 (6 bases). V was shortened by 4 bases and J by 0 bases, with 11 bases between the two germline ends. Germline-derived CDR1 and CDR2 are SGHRS and YFSETQ. The CDR3 totals 15 residues. CDR3 in amino acids: CASSRPDSSGNTIYF. The DNA for the CDR3 is TGCGCCAGCAGCAGACCGGACAGCTCTGGAAACACCATATATTTT.

This clonotype has at least ten counts. The chain carries TRBV6-4 and TRBJ2-2, with D unresolved. The V end lost 4 bases, the J end lost 4 bases, and 7 bases lay between the germline ends. The CDR3 consists of 13 residues. The V gene's germline CDR1 is MRHNA and CDR2 SNTAGT. CDR3 in amino acids: CASSARSTGELFF. CDR3 coding DNA: TGTGCCAGCAGTGCCCGCAGCACCGGGGAGCTGTTTTTT.

This clonotype came up many times. This chain links TRBV4-2 with TRBJ2-3; 11 bases are shared with TRBD1. The CDR3 is made up of 17 amino acids. CDR1 and CDR2 (germline): LGHNA, YNFKEQ. The trim removed 2 bases at V and 4 bases at J, leaving 8 bases unmatched. CDR3 DNA: TGTGCCAGCAGCCAATTGGGCGGGACAGGGGGTTCAGATACGCAGTATTTT. Translation: CASSQLGGTGGSDTQYF.

The J gene is TRBJ2-2, the V gene TRBV3-1, with a tentative D call TRBD1 (6 bases). Germline CDR1 LGHDT, CDR2 YNNKEL (reference sequence). V was clipped by 6 bases and J by 5 bases, with 22 bases between them. The CDR3 runs 17 residues. The CDR3 DNA follows: TGTGCCAGCAGTCAAAGAGCCGGGACAATTCAAACCGGGGAGCTGTTTTTT. As protein: CASSQRAGTIQTGELFF.

This clonotype was recorded at least ten times. This chain links TRBV7-9 with TRBJ1-4; D is undetermined. Germline CDR1 reads SEHNR; CDR2 reads FQNEAQ (reference sequence). V gave up 5 bases and J gave up 1 base, with 17 bases separating them. The CDR3 has 17 residues. The CDR3 region is CASSLGSALGTNEKLFF. The CDR3 nucleotides are TGTGCCAGCAGCCTAGGGTCTGCCTTAGGAACTAATGAAAAACTGTTTTTT.

The chain combines TRBV3-1 with TRBJ2-7; 12 bases align to TRBD1. The length of the CDR3 is 15 residues. CDR1 and CDR2 (germline): LGHDT, YNNKEL (reference sequence). Trimming took 6 bases from V and 7 from J; bases not matched to a gene: 10. The CDR3 reads CASSRGQGALNEQYF. As DNA, the CDR3 is TGTGCCAGCAGTCGGGGACAGGGGGCCCTCAATGAGCAGTACTTC.

This clonotype occurred a few times. This rearrangement joins TRBV28 to TRBJ2-3; 7 positions match TRBD1. CDR3 length: 15 amino acids. With 8 bases clipped from V and 1 base from J, the junction kept 9 bases outside the gene matches. Germline assignment: CDR1 MDHEN and CDR2 SYDVKM. The CDR3 DNA is TGTGCCAGCGTACAAGGGGGCGCGGGCACAGATACGCAGTATTTT. Its protein product is CASVQGGAGTDTQYF.

This clonotype turned up a few times. The chain carries TRBV12-3 or TRBV12-4 and TRBJ2-1; 7 nucleotides align to TRBD1. Losses at the gene ends were 6 bases for V and 12 bases for J; bases not matched to a gene: 5. The CDR3 runs 11 residues. DNA for the CDR3: TGTGCCAGCAGGGTACAGGGGAGGCAGTTCTTC. Translation: CASRVQGRQFF.

This clonotype appeared a few times. The CDR3 reads CASSPKGGPGNTIYF. CDR3 bases: TGTGCCAGCAGCCCTAAGGGGGGTCCTGGAAACACCATATATTTT. The V call is TRBV9, the J call TRBJ1-3, with a possible D match to TRBD1 (6 bases). Germline-derived CDR1 and CDR2 are SGDLS and YYNGEE. Trimming took off 4 bases at V and 2 bases at J, with 13 bases between the two ends. The CDR3 runs 15 residues.

In its sample, this clonotype was seen many times. The V and J genes are TRBV27 and TRBJ1-5, with no clear D. The germline V and J ends were trimmed by 5 bases and 4 bases, with 12 bases remaining between them. Germline loops: CDR1 MNHEY, CDR2 SMNVEV (reference sequence). CDR3 length: 14 residues. CDR3 nucleotide sequence: TGTGCCAGCAGTGCCGGACGGAGGAATCAGCCCCAGCATTTT. This sequence encodes CASSAGRRNQPQHF.

At least ten counts were recorded for this clonotype. The chain joins TRBV20-1 to TRBJ2-7; 8 nucleotides agree with TRBD1. The length of the CDR3 is 11 residues. Per the germline V gene, CDR1 is DFQATT and CDR2 is SNEGSKA (reference sequence). The V and J ends lost 5 bases and 3 bases, in that order; junction bases with no gene match: 0. CDR3 region: CSAGQGYEQYF. The CDR3 nucleotides are TGCAGTGCTGGACAGGGCTACGAGCAGTACTTC.

This clonotype has ten or more counts. CDR3 residues: CASSPRGTDTQYF. DNA for the CDR3: TGTGCCAGCAGCCCCAGGGGCACAGATACGCAGTATTTT. The chain employs TRBV7-9 and TRBJ2-3, with TRBD1 as a possible D gene (5 bases). Trimming shortened V by 5 bases and J by 1 base, and 7 bases separated the two germline ends. Germline CDR1 and CDR2: SEHNR and FQNEAQ (reference sequence). The CDR3 runs 13 residues.

This chain uses TRBV28 with TRBJ2-1; no clear D. This CDR3 region has 11 residues. Germline V gene data show CDR1 as MDHEN and CDR2 as SYDVKM. The V end lost 5 bases, the J end lost 5 bases, and 4 bases lay between the germline ends. The CDR3 DNA reads as TGTGCCAGCAGTATGAACAATGAGCAGTTCTTC. Protein sequence: CASSMNNEQFF.

The chain recombines TRBV2 with TRBJ2-1, with 9 bases aligning to TRBD1. Germline trimming cut 4 bases from V and 8 bases from J; bases unmatched to any gene: 3. In germline, CDR1 is SNHLY, CDR2 FYNNEI. CDR3 length: 13 amino acids. CDR3 in amino acids: CASSGGQGYEQFF. The DNA of the CDR3 is TGTGCCAGCAGTGGGGGACAGGGCTATGAGCAGTTCTTC.